This T cell receptor (beta chain) originates from a study of a mutant IDH1 vaccine in newly diagnosed glioma (dated by TCRdb to the early 2020s). Some background on the complete study: Patients were given eight vaccinations, in weeks 1, 3, 5, 7, 11, 15, 19 and 23, which matched visits V03 through V10. In the chemotherapy-containing groups, vaccination started alongside temozolomide cycles, whereas in patients who had radiotherapy alone it started 4-6 weeks after radiotherapy. The roughly 32 treated patients were 62.5% male and around 38% female, with a mean age of around 40 years. Before enrollment, most patients had been given radiochemotherapy with temozolomide as standard therapy, while the rest had received either radiotherapy alone or temozolomide alone. Six visits were used for peripheral blood collection: V03 (baseline), V05, V07, V10, V12 and V13. Longitudinal TCRB deep sequencing was done for 25 treated patients, wherever samples were available for exploratory analyses. Findings and caveats that apply to the study as a whole: The authors stated that sample limitations prevented analyses of patient blood samples from being reproduced. Immune responses induced by the vaccine were seen in approximately 93% of patients across multiple MHC alleles. No apparent relationship was observed between pseudoprogression and alterations in the top peripheral T cell clonotypes detected by TCRB sequencing. PBMC samples for TCRB deep sequencing were selected based on availability.

V is clipped by 5 bases and J by 4 bases, and the sequence between their germline boundaries is 9 bases long. CDR1 MNHEY and CDR2 SVGAGI were looked up in the germline V gene. Reading from cysteine to phenylalanine, the CDR3 counts 13 amino acids. The only DNA kept is the CDR3, 39 bases in frame from the first base. The time point tag for this specimen amounts to: week 11, during vaccination. Each vaccine dose was 300 ug of a 20-mer mutant IDH1 peptide in Montanide, given subcutaneously with topical imiquimod. Donors had newly diagnosed WHO grade 3 or 4 IDH1-mutant astrocytomas with loss of nuclear ATRX. The samples were drawn from NOA16, a multicentre, single-arm, open-label phase I trial in Germany that tested a mutant IDH1 peptide vaccine in humans for the first time. The DNeasy Blood and Tissue Kit was used to extract genomic DNA from EDTA blood for TCRB sequencing. Notes on this clone: Its antigen specificity is not known. Base quality data are lacking; no much larger clone is found one base away.

The library was prepared using the immunoSEQ multiplex PCR assay. The hsTCRB Kit was used according to the manufacturer's protocol to amplify rearranged TCR beta chain sequences. Sequencing of TCRB libraries was carried out on an Illumina MiSeq. The paper's data handling went like this. Demultiplexing, trimming and gene mapping were performed with the kit vendor's proprietary platform. The clones in this table, taken by TCRdb from immuneACCESS, are in-frame only. Not every clone is retained; where verified, under half of the shortfall comes from an unresolved V gene, and the cause of the rest is unknown. V, J and clone size are taken as reported in that table, and D and trimming were inferred from the DNA itself. Across this sample there are 20,000 to 25,000 clones, with around 70% seen only once. The ten biggest clones cover approximately 11% of the sample.

In this chain, TRBV6-5 is recombined with TRBJ1-5; too little of a D gene remains to name it. The TCR was taken from a young man with glioma. Some clones in this sample may be carry-over from other donors' samples. Sequencing used peripheral blood mononuclear cells (PBMCs), obtained from a glioma patient whose treatment included an IDH1 peptide vaccine. The DNA sequence is TGTGCCAGCAGTGCGACTCCAAATCAGCCCCAGCATTTT. Its product reads: CASSATPNQPQHF.